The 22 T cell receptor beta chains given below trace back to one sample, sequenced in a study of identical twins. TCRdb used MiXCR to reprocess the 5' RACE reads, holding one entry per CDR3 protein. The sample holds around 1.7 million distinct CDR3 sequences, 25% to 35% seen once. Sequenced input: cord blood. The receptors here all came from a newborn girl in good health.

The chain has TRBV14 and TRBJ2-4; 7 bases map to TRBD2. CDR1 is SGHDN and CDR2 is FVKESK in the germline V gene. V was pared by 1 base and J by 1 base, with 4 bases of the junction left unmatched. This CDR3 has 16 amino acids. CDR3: CASSQGRGFAKNIQYF. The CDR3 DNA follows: TGTGCCAGCAGCCAAGGGCGGGGGTTTGCCAAAAACATTCAGTACTTC.

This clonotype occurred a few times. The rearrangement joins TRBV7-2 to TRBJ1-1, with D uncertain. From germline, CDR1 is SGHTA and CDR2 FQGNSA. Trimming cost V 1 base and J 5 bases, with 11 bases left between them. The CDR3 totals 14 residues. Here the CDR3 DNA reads TGTGCCAGCAGCTTAGATCCTCTTGGGACTGAAGCTTTCTTT. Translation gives CASSLDPLGTEAFF.

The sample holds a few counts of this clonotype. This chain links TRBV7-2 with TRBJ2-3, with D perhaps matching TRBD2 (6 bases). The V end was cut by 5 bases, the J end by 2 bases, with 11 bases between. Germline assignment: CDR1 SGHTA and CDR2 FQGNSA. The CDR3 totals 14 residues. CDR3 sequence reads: CASSPSDFTDTQYF. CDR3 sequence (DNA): TGTGCCAGCAGCCCTAGCGATTTCACAGATACGCAGTATTTT.

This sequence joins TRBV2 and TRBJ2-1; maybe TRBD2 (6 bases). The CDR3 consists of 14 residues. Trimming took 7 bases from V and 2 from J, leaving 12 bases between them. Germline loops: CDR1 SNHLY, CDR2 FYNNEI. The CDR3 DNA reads TGTGCCAGCACGAACGCGGGACCCTACAATGAGCAGTTCTTC. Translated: CASTNAGPYNEQFF.

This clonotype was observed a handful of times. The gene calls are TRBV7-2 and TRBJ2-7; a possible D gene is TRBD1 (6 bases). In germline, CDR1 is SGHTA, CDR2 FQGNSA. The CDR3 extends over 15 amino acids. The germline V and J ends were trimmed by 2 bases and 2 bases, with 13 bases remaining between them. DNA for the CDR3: TGTGCCAGCAGCTTACCCAAACAGGGAACCTACGAGCAGTACTTC. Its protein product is CASSLPKQGTYEQYF.

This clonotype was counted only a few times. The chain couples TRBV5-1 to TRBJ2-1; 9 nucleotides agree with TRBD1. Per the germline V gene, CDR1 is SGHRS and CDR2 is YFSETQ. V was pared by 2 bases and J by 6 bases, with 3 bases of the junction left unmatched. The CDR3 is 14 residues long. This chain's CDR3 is CASSFRDRANEQFF. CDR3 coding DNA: TGCGCCAGCAGCTTCCGGGACAGGGCCAATGAGCAGTTCTTC.

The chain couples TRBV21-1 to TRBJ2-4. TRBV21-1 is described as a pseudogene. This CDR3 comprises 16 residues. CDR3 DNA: TGTGCCAGCTCGGTCACCGAAGGGCGAGCCAAAAACATTCAGTACTTC. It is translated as CASSVTEGRAKNIQYF.

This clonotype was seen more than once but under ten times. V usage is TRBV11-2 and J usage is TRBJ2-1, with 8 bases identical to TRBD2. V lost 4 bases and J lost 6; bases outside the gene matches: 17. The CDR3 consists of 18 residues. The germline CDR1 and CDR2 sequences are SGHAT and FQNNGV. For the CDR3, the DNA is TGTGCCAGCAGCTGGACGGACCCCGGAGCGGGAGTCTCCAATGAGCAGTTCTTC. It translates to CASSWTDPGAGVSNEQFF.

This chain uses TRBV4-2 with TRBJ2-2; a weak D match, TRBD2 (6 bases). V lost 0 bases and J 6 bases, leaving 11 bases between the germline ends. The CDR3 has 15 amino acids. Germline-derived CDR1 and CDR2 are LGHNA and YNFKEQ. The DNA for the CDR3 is TGTGCCAGCAGCCAAGAGACTAGGAGGGCCGGGGAGCTGTTTTTT. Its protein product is CASSQETRRAGELFF.

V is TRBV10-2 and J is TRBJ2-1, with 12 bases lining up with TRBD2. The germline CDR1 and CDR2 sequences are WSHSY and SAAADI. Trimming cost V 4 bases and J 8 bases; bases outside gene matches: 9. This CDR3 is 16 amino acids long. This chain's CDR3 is CASSAGLAGLSYEQFF. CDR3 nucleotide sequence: TGCGCCAGCAGTGCGGGACTAGCGGGTCTCTCGTATGAGCAGTTCTTC.

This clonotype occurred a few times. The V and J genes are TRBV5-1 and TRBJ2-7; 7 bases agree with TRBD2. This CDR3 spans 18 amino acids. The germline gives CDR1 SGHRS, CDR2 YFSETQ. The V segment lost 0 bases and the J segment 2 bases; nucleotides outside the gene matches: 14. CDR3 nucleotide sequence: TGCGCCAGCAGCTTGGTTCCCCTTACACCCGGGACTACCTACGAGCAGTACTTC. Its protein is CASSLVPLTPGTTYEQYF.

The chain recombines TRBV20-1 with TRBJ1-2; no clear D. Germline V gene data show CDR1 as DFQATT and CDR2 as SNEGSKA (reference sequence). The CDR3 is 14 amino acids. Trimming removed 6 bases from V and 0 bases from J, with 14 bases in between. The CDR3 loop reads CSATTPPPNYGYTF. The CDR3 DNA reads TGCAGTGCCACAACTCCCCCTCCTAACTATGGCTACACCTTC.

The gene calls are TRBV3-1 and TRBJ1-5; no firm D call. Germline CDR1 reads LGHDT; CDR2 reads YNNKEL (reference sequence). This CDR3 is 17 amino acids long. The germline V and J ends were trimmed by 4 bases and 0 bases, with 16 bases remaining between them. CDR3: CASSLGNGIYSNQPQHF. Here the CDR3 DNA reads TGTGCCAGCAGCCTGGGAAACGGAATTTATAGCAATCAGCCCCAGCATTTT.

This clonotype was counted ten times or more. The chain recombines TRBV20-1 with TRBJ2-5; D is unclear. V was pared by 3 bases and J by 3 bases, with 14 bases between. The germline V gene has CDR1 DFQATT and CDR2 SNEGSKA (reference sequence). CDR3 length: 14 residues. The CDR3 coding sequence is TGCAGTGCTAGTTTTGGTCGCTCCAAAGAGACCCAGTACTTC. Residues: CSASFGRSKETQYF.

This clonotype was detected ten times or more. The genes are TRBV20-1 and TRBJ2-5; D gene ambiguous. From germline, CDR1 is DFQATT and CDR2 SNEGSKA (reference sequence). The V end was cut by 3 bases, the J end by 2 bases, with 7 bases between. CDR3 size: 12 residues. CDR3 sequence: CSARALQETQYF. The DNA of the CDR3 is TGCAGTGCTAGGGCCCTGCAAGAGACCCAGTACTTC.

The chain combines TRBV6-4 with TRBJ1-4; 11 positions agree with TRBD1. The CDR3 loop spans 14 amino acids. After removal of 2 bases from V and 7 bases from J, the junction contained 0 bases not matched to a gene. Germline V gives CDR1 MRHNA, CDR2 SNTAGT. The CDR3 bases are TGTGCCAGCAGTGACGGGACAGGGGGTGAAAAACTGTTTTTT. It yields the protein CASSDGTGGEKLFF.

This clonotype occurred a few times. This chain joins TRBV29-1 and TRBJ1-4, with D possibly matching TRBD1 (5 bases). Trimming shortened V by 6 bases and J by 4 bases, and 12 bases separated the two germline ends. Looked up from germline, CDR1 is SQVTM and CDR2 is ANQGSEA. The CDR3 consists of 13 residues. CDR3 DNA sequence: TGCAGCGTAAGAAGCCAGGGTAATGAAAAACTGTTTTTT. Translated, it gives CSVRSQGNEKLFF.

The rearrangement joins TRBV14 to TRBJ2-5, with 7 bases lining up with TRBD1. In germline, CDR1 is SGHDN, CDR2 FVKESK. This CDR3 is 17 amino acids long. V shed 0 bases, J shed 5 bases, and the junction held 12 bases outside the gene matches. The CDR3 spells CASSQENSTGQHETQYF. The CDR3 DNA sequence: TGTGCCAGCAGCCAAGAAAACTCGACAGGGCAACACGAGACCCAGTACTTC.

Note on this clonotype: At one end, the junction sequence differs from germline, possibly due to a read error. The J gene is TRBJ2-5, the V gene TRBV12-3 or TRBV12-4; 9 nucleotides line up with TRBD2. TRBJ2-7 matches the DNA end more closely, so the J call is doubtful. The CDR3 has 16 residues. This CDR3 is CAGSLEGAGGPYEQYF. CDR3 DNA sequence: TGTGCCGGCAGTTTAGAAGGGGCGGGAGGGCCGTACGAGCAGTACTTC.

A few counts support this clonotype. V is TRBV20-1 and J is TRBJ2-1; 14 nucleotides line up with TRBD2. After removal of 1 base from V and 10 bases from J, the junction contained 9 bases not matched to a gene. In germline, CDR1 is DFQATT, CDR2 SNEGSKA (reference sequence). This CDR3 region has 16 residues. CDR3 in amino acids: CSARVMTSGRAGEQFF. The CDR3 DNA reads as TGCAGTGCTAGAGTCATGACTAGCGGGAGGGCAGGAGAGCAGTTCTTC.

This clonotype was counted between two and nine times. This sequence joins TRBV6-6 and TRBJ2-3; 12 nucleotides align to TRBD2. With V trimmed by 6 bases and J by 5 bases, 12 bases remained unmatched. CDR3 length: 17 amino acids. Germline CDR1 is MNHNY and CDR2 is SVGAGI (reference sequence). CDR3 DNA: TGTGCCAGCAGACGCCAGCTAGCGGGAGGGCCGATAGATACGCAGTATTTT. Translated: CASRRQLAGGPIDTQYF.

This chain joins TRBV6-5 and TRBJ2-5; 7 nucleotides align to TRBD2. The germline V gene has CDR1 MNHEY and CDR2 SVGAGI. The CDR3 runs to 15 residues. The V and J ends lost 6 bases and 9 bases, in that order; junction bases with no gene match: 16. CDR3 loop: CASSHKTSPPWAQYF. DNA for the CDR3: TGTGCCAGCAGCCACAAGACTAGCCCGCCGTGGGCCCAGTACTTC.